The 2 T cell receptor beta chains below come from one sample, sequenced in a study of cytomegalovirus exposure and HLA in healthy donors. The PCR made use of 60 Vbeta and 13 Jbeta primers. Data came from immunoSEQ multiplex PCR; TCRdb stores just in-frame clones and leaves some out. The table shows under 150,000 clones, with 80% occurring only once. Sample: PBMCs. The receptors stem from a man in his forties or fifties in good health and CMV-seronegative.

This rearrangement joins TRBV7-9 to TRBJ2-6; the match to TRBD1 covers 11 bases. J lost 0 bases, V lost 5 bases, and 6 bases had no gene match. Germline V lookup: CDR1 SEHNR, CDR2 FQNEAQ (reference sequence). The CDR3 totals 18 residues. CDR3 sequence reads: CASSPWTGGDSGANVLTF. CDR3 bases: TGTGCCAGCAGCCCCTGGACAGGGGGCGACTCTGGGGCCAACGTCCTGACTTTC.

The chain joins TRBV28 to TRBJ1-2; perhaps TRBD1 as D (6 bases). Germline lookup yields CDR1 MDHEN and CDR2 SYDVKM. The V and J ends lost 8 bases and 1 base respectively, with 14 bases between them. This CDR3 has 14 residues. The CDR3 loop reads CASEGQHFNYGYTF. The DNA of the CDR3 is TGTGCCAGCGAAGGACAGCACTTTAACTATGGCTACACCTTC.